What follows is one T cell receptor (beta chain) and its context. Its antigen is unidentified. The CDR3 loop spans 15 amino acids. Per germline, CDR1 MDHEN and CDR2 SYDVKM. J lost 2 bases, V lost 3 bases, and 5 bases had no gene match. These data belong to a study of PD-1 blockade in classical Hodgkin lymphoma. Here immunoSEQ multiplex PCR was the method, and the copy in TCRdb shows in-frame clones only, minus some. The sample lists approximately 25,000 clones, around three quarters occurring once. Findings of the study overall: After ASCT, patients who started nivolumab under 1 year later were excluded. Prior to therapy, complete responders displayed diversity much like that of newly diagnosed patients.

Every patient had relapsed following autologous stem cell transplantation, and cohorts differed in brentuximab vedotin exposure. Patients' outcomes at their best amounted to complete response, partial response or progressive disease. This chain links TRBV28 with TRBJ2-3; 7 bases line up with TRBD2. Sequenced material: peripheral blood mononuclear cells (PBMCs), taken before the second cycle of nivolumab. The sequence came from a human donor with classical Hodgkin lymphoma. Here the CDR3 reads CASSLPSGITDTQYF. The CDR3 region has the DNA TGTGCCAGCAGTTTGCCTAGCGGAATCACAGATACGCAGTATTTT.